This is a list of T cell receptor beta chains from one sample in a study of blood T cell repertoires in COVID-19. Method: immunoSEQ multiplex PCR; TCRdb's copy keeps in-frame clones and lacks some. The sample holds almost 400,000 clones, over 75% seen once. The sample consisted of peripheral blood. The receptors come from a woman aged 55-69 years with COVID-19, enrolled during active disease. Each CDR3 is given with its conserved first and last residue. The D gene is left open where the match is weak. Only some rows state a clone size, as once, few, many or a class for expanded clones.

CASSGTGYQPQHF,TGCGCCAGCAGTGGAACAGGGTACCAGCCCCAGCATTTT,TRBV10-2,NA,13,NA,TRBJ1-5
CATNSIAGGRDEQFF,TGTGCCACCAATTCAATAGCGGGGGGCCGGGATGAGCAGTTCTTC,TRBV15,NA,15,TRBD2,TRBJ2-1
CASSPGTATYEQYF,TGTGCCAGCTCACCCGGGACAGCCACCTACGAGCAGTACTTC,TRBV18,NA,14,TRBD1,TRBJ2-7
CASSASGGASGELFF,TGTGCCAGCAGCGCTAGCGGGGGGGCCAGTGGGGAGCTGTTTTTT,TRBV9,once,15,TRBD2,TRBJ2-2
CAWSEPRGGREKLFF,TGTGCCTGGAGCGAACCTCGGGGGGGCAGAGAAAAACTGTTTTTT,TRBV30,NA,15,NA,TRBJ1-4
CASSADWSQPQHF,TGTGCCAGTAGTGCGGACTGGTCCCAGCCCCAGCATTTT,TRBV19,NA,13,NA,TRBJ1-5
CASSYEASGDYEQYF,TGTGCCAGCAGTTACGAGGCTAGCGGGGACTACGAGCAGTACTTC,TRBV6-5,NA,15,TRBD2,TRBJ2-7
CAWSVPSGGPRETQYF,TGTGCCTGGAGTGTCCCTAGCGGGGGTCCCCGGGAGACCCAGTACTTC,TRBV30,once,16,TRBD2,TRBJ2-5
CATTPSTNTEAFF,TGTGCAACGACGCCTAGCACTAACACTGAAGCTTTCTTT,TRBV2,once,13,NA,TRBJ1-1
CASRRDTSSGNTIYF,TGTGCCAGCAGGAGAGACACGAGCTCTGGAAACACCATATATTTT,TRBV6-5,NA,15,NA,TRBJ1-3
CASSPYPRGQNYGYTF,TGTGCCAGCAGTCCCTATCCGCGTGGACAGAACTATGGCTACACCTTC,TRBV27,NA,16,NA,TRBJ1-2
CASSYGPGQGTLQYF,TGTGCCAGCAGTTACGGACCGGGACAGGGAACTCTGCAGTACTTC,TRBV6-5,few,15,TRBD1,TRBJ2-7
CAISEDRGITGELFF,TGTGCCATCAGTGAGGACAGGGGTATTACCGGGGAGCTGTTTTTT,TRBV10-3,NA,15,TRBD1,TRBJ2-2
CASSESDRPLYGYTF,TGTGCCAGCAGTGAATCGGACAGACCCTTATATGGCTACACCTTC,TRBV6-1,NA,15,NA,TRBJ1-2
CASSIDRDGYTF,TGTGCCAGCAGCATTGACAGGGACGGCTACACCTTC,TRBV7-3,NA,12,TRBD1,TRBJ1-2
CASSIDRGTYGYTF,TGTGCCAGTAGTATAGATCGGGGAACCTATGGCTACACCTTC,TRBV19,NA,14,NA,TRBJ1-2
CASSYSRRSEAFF,TGTGCCAGCAGTTACTCGCGGAGAAGTGAAGCTTTCTTT,TRBV6-5,NA,13,NA,TRBJ1-1
CASSVEPQGETQYF,TGTGCCAGCAGCGTAGAACCCCAGGGAGAGACCCAGTACTTC,TRBV9,NA,14,NA,TRBJ2-5
CASSLERGNQPQHF,TGTGCCAGCAGCTTAGAACGGGGAAATCAGCCCCAGCATTTT,TRBV7-2,NA,14,NA,TRBJ1-5
CASSLIGKAGTYEQYF,TGTGCCAGCAGTTTAATAGGCAAAGCGGGGACCTACGAGCAGTACTTC,TRBV28,NA,16,TRBD2,TRBJ2-7
CATIRGGQANYGYTF,TGTGCCACCATAAGGGGGGGGCAAGCTAACTATGGCTACACCTTC,TRBV24-1,NA,15,NA,TRBJ1-2
CASSLVGVDSPLHF,TGTGCCAGCAGCTTAGTAGGGGTGGATTCACCCCTCCACTTT,TRBV7-2,NA,14,NA,TRBJ1-6
CASSVVDRGHSGANVLTF,TGTGCCAGCAGCGTAGTCGACAGGGGTCACTCTGGGGCCAACGTCCTGACTTTC,TRBV9,NA,18,TRBD1,TRBJ2-6
CASSLEPGGTDTQYF,TGCGCCAGCAGCTTGGAGCCGGGGGGCACAGATACGCAGTATTTT,TRBV5-1,NA,15,NA,TRBJ2-3
CASMRGGGGNEQFF,TGTGCCAGCATGCGCGGGGGAGGTGGTAATGAGCAGTTCTTC,TRBV6-5,once,14,TRBD2,TRBJ2-1
CATADRSHSYEQYF,TGTGCCACCGCGGACAGATCCCACTCCTACGAGCAGTACTTC,TRBV15,NA,14,NA,TRBJ2-7
CASSPVLQGNQPQHF,TGCGCCAGCAGCCCGGTCCTTCAGGGCAATCAGCCCCAGCATTTT,TRBV4-1,NA,15,NA,TRBJ1-5